This is a list of T cell receptor beta chains from one sample in a study of T cell responses to AZD1222 COVID-19 vaccine. TCRdb's copy holds only in-frame clones and misses some; the assay was immunoSEQ multiplex PCR. Of about 75,000 clones listed, around 86% are singletons. The sample consisted of peripheral blood, taken 28 days after the second AZD1222 dose. The receptors were sampled from an adult who received the AZD1222 COVID-19 vaccine. The CDR3 runs from the conserved cysteine through the conserved F or W. Expanded clones are given a class, and other clones once, few, many or no size at all.

j_gene: TRBJ2-7; v_gene: TRBV5-1; len: 14; abundance: .; CDR3aa: CASAGTRDPYEQYF
j_gene: TRBJ2-2; v_gene: TRBV12-5; len: 12; abundance: .; CDR3aa: CASGLRPGELFF
j_gene: TRBJ2-7; v_gene: TRBV2; len: 13; abundance: .; CDR3aa: CASSAASLDEQYF
j_gene: TRBJ1-2; v_gene: TRBV19; len: 14; abundance: .; CDR3aa: CASSIQAGGYGYTF
j_gene: TRBJ2-3; v_gene: TRBV5-1; len: 14; abundance: .; CDR3aa: CASSPTGAENTQYF
j_gene: TRBJ2-2; v_gene: TRBV5-1; len: 13; abundance: .; CDR3aa: CARPGPKVRELFF
j_gene: TRBJ1-1; v_gene: TRBV30; len: 12; abundance: .; CDR3aa: CAWSTQNTEAFF
j_gene: TRBJ1-5; v_gene: TRBV19; len: 15; abundance: .; CDR3aa: CASSMGEIGGQPQHF
j_gene: TRBJ2-7; v_gene: TRBV3-1/TRBV3-2; len: 16; abundance: .; CDR3aa: CASSQETGEGTYEQYF
j_gene: TRBJ1-6; v_gene: TRBV4-1; len: 13; abundance: .; CDR3aa: CASSQGLPSPLHF
j_gene: TRBJ1-5; v_gene: TRBV18; len: 17; abundance: once; CDR3aa: CASSRTLLGQEDQPQHF
j_gene: TRBJ1-2; v_gene: TRBV7-2; len: 14; abundance: .; CDR3aa: CASSAQGPNYGYTF
j_gene: TRBJ1-1; v_gene: TRBV11-3; len: 14; abundance: .; CDR3aa: CASSSGQGDTEAFF
j_gene: TRBJ1-4; v_gene: TRBV7-8; len: 12; abundance: .; CDR3aa: CASSKQREKLFF
j_gene: TRBJ1-5; v_gene: TRBV4-2; len: 14; abundance: .; CDR3aa: CASSQDLEGQPQHF
j_gene: TRBJ2-1; v_gene: TRBV5-1; len: 15; abundance: .; CDR3aa: CASSPETGRHNEQFF
j_gene: TRBJ1-3; v_gene: TRBV28; len: 19; abundance: .; CDR3aa: CASSLYRAITQSSGNTIYF
j_gene: TRBJ1-1; v_gene: TRBV11-2; len: 15; abundance: .; CDR3aa: CASSLEGLMNTEAFF
j_gene: TRBJ2-1; v_gene: TRBV3-1/TRBV3-2; len: 18; abundance: .; CDR3aa: CASSQDGQRGGRVKVQFF
j_gene: TRBJ1-2; v_gene: TRBV20-1; len: 11; abundance: .; CDR3aa: CSARWTYGYTF
j_gene: TRBJ2-7; v_gene: TRBV18; len: 13; abundance: once; CDR3aa: CASSPGLSYEQYF
j_gene: TRBJ1-1; v_gene: TRBV5-6; len: 14; abundance: .; CDR3aa: CASSLGDRDTEAFF
j_gene: TRBJ2-5; v_gene: TRBV9; len: 15; abundance: .; CDR3aa: CASSGLAGGEETQYF
j_gene: TRBJ1-1; v_gene: TRBV27; len: 11; abundance: .; CDR3aa: CASSSGTEAFF
j_gene: TRBJ1-5; v_gene: TRBV18; len: 13; abundance: .; CDR3aa: CASSLQDNQPQHF
j_gene: TRBJ1-2; v_gene: TRBV5-4; len: 15; abundance: .; CDR3aa: CASSLAATANYGYTF
j_gene: TRBJ1-2; v_gene: TRBV7-9; len: 13; abundance: .; CDR3aa: CASSLGGTDGYTF
j_gene: TRBJ2-5; v_gene: TRBV7-2; len: 13; abundance: .; CDR3aa: CASSLTGGETQYF
j_gene: TRBJ1-5; v_gene: TRBV28; len: 17; abundance: .; CDR3aa: CASSFLHPSGPIQPQHF
j_gene: TRBJ2-5; v_gene: TRBV9; len: 15; abundance: .; CDR3aa: CASSETGSMGETQYF
j_gene: TRBJ1-1; v_gene: TRBV6-1; len: 16; abundance: .; CDR3aa: CASSEEFRVSYTEAFF